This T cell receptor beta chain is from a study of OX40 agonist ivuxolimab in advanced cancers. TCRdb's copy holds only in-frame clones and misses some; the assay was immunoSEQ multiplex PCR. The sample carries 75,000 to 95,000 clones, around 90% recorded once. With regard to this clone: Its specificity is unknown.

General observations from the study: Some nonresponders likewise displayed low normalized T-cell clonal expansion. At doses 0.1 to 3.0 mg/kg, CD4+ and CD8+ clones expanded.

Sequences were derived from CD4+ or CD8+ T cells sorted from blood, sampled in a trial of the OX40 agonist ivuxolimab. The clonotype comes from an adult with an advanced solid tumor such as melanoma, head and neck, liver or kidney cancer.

CDR3 bases: TGCGCCAGCAGCCCATCTAGCGAAAGAGAGACCCAGTACTTC. Its translation: CASSPSSERETQYF. V and J are TRBV5-1 and TRBJ2-5, with D perhaps matching TRBD2 (6 bases). V dropped 4 bases and J dropped 4 bases, with 14 bases sitting between them. The germline gives CDR1 SGHRS, CDR2 YFSETQ. There are 14 residues in the CDR3.